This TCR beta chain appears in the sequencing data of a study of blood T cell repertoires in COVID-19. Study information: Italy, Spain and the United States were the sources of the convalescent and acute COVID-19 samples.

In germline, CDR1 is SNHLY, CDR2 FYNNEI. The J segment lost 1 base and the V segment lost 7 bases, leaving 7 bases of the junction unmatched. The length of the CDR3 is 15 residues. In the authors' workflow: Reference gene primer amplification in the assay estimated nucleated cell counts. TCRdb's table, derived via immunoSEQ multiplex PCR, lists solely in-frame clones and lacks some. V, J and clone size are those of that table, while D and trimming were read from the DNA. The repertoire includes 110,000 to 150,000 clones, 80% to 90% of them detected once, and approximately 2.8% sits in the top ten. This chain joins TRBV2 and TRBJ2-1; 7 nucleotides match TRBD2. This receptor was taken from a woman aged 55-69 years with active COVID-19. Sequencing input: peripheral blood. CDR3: CASNQRGGSYNEQFF. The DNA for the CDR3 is TGTGCCAGCAATCAACGCGGGGGATCCTACAATGAGCAGTTCTTC.